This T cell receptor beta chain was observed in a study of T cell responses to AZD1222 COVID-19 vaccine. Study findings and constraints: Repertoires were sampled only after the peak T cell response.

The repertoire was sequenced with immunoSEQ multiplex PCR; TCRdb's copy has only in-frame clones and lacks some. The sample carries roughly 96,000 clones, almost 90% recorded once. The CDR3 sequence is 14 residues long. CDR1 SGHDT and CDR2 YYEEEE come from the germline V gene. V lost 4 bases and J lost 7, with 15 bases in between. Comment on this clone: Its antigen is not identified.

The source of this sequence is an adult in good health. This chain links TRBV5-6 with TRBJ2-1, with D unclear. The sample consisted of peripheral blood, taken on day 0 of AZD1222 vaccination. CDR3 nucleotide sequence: TGTGCCAGCAGCGCGAGACCGGGTGGGAATGAGCAGTTCTTC. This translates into CASSARPGGNEQFF.